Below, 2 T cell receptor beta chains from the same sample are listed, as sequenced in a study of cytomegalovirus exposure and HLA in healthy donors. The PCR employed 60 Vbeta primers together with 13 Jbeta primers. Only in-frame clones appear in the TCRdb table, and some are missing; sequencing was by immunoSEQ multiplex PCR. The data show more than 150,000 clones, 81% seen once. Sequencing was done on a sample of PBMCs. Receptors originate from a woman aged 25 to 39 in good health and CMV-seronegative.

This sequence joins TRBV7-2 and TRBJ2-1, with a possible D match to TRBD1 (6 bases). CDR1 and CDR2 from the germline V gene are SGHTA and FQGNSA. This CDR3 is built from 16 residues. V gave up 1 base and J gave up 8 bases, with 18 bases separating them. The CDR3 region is CASSLVRGRSSDEQFF. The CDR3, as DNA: TGTGCCAGCAGCTTAGTCAGGGGCCGCAGCTCAGATGAGCAGTTCTTC.

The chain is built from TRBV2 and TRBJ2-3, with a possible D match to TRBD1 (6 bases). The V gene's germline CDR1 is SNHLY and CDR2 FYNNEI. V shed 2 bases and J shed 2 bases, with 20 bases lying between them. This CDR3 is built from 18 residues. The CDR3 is CASSEFNRAGATTDTQYF. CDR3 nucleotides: TGTGCCAGCAGTGAATTCAACCGGGCAGGGGCGACCACAGATACGCAGTATTTT.